Presented here are 14 T cell receptor beta chains from one specimen sequenced in a study of T cells in women clearing cervical HPV infection (dated by TCRdb to the late 2010s). The library was obtained by the immunoSEQ multiplex PCR assay. In its TCRdb copy, this immuneACCESS table keeps in-frame sequences only and misses some clones. Where compared with another copy, unresolved V genes explain less than half of these, and the others have no known cause. The sample's records list fewer than 40,000 clones. Clones ranked in the top ten supply 1.4% of the sample. The sequenced sample was blood buffy coat. Receptors were obtained from a woman aged 18 to 69 with a cervical HPV16 infection that either progressed to CIN3+ or cleared (not recorded which).

As for this clone: The CDR3 end is not reached by the read, which stops 3 residues before it; the germline J gene fills it in. The gene calls are TRBV20-1 and TRBJ2-7, with 10 bases fitting TRBD2. The CDR3 contains 14 residues. V was pared by 1 base and J by 0 bases, with 0 bases of the junction left unmatched. Germline CDR1 DFQATT, CDR2 SNEGSKA (reference sequence). The CDR3: CSARGTSGSYEQYF. Partial CDR3 DNA: TGCAGTGCTAGAGGGACTAGCGGCTCCTACGAG.

About this clone: The read ends 3 residues early relative to the CDR3; the germline J gene fills the gap. This chain uses TRBV28 with TRBJ2-5; TRBD1 is a possible D gene (5 bases). Germline V gene sequence: CDR1 MDHEN, CDR2 SYDVKM. Trimming took 4 bases from V and 1 from J, leaving 10 bases between them. The CDR3 totals 14 residues. This CDR3 is CASSSWGGQETQYF. CDR3 DNA (partial): TGTGCCAGCAGTTCGTGGGGCGGCCAAGAGACC.

Points on this clone: The read finishes 3 residues shy of the CDR3 end, and the germline J gene is used to complete it. The V and J genes are TRBV5-1 and TRBJ1-2, with D possibly TRBD1 on 5 matching bases. Germline-derived CDR1 and CDR2 are SGHRS and YFSETQ. The CDR3 runs 16 residues. Trimming stripped 0 bases from V and 4 bases from J, with 16 bases between. The sequenced CDR3 bases are TGCGCCAGCAGCTTGGCCGCAGTGGGGGGAGTCTATGGC. Translating gives CASSLAAVGGVYG. In full, the CDR3 is CASSLAAVGGVYGYTF. The full variable domain, completed using reference TRBV5-1 and TRBJ1-2, is KAGVTQTPRYLIKTRGQQVTLSCSPISGHRSVSWYQQTPGQGLQFLFEYFSETQRNKGNFPGRFSGRQFSNSRSEMNVSTLELGDSALYLCASSLAAVGGVYGYTFGSGTRLTVV.

On this clone itself: The observed sequence ends 3 residues before the CDR3 terminus, with the missing tail filled in from the germline J gene. V gene TRBV10-3 combines with J gene TRBJ2-3; 11 bases map to TRBD2. Losses at the gene ends were 3 bases for V and 5 bases for J; bases not matched to a gene: 7. This CDR3 is 16 amino acids long. Looked up from germline, CDR1 is ENHRY and CDR2 is SYGVKD. CDR3 bases read: TGTGCCATCAGTGACCCGACTAGCGGGGACGGAGATACG. Translation gives CAISDPTSGDGDT. The CDR3 in full is CAISDPTSGDGDTQYF.

A note on this clone: The read ends 3 residues before the CDR3 terminus; that terminus is restored from the germline J gene. J is TRBJ1-2 and V is TRBV19; TRBD1 might be the D (5 bases). The germline gives CDR1 LNHDA, CDR2 SQIVND (reference sequence). This CDR3 has 15 residues. The CDR3 sequence: CASSMAGVGNNDYTF. CDR3 DNA, as far as it was read: TGTGCCAGTAGTATGGCGGGGGTTGGAAACAATGAC.

In regard to this clone: Sequencing ends 3 residues short of the CDR3 end; the germline J gene provides the rest. The chain recombines TRBV7-3 with TRBJ2-2, with D maybe TRBD2 (7 bases). The CDR3 contains 15 residues. CDR1 and CDR2 (germline): SGHTA, FQGTGA. V dropped 5 bases and J dropped 5 bases, with 15 bases sitting between them. The CDR3 bases that were read are TGTGCCAGCAGCCTCGAGGGGGGGGCGACCGGGGAG. Protein product: CASSLEGGATGE. The complete CDR3 reads CASSLEGGATGELFF.

A remark on this clone: An end of the junction does not agree with germline; a read error may underlie this. The observed sequence ends 3 residues before the CDR3 terminus, with the missing tail filled in from the germline J gene. Distinct nucleotide sequences in the sample also encode this CDR3. The chain employs TRBV7-9 and TRBJ1-3; no clear D gene. Germline values: CDR1 SEHNR, CDR2 FQNEAQ (reference sequence). The CDR3 runs 15 residues. This CDR3 is CASSLARNSGNTIYF. Partial CDR3 DNA: TGTGCCAGCAGCTTAGCCAGGAACTCTGGAAACACA.

Details on this clone: The read halts 3 residues ahead of the CDR3 end, with the missing end drawn from the germline J gene. The chain combines TRBV19 with TRBJ2-1, with 7 positions matching TRBD2. J gave up 1 base and V 0 bases, and 3 bases lay outside the gene matches. Germline CDR1 reads LNHDA; CDR2 reads SQIVND (reference sequence). The CDR3 has 16 residues. The covered CDR3 bases are TGTGCCAGTAGTATAGAGGCGGGGGATTCCTACAATGAG. It encodes CASSIEAGDSYNE. The complete CDR3 sequence is CASSIEAGDSYNEQFF.

A word on this clone: The read gets to within 3 residues of the CDR3 end, and the germline J gene fills in the rest. The chain recombines TRBV7-3 with TRBJ2-5, with D perhaps TRBD1 (6 bases). The V gene lost 4 bases and the J gene lost 7 bases, with 19 bases spanning the gap. The CDR3 consists of 15 residues. Germline loops: CDR1 SGHTA, CDR2 FQGTGA. Incomplete CDR3 DNA: TGTGCCAGCAGCTCCCCCCGGGACAATCATAGGACC. Residues: CASSSPRDNHRT. The CDR3 in its entirety is CASSSPRDNHRTQYF.

Incomplete CDR3 DNA: TGTGCCAGCAGCATTGGACTAGCGGGAGGCGAG. It encodes CASSIGLAGGE. The entire CDR3 sequence reads CASSIGLAGGEQYF. The chain has TRBV7-9 and TRBJ2-7; 14 bases align to TRBD2. The read ends 3 residues early relative to the CDR3; the germline J gene fills the gap. Germline V gives CDR1 SEHNR, CDR2 FQNEAQ (reference sequence). J was trimmed by 6 bases and V by 5 bases; bases with no gene match: 3. The CDR3 loop spans 14 amino acids.

This clone is identified as medium-sized from frequency. The read is 3 residues too short to cover the CDR3 end, so that end is filled in from the germline J gene. The chain is built from TRBV4-2 and TRBJ2-3; D possibly corresponds to TRBD2 (5 bases). Germline loops: CDR1 LGHNA, CDR2 YNFKEQ. This CDR3 comprises 20 residues. V lost 4 bases to trimming and J lost 0 bases, with 26 bases between them. The part of the CDR3 DNA that was read is TGTGCCAGCAGCCGTCGCCTCAAGCGGCGAGGTGACCCTAGCACAGATACG. Encoded protein: CASSRRLKRRGDPSTDT. The entire CDR3 is CASSRRLKRRGDPSTDTQYF.

The CDR3: CASSGPVGGNEQFF. The CDR3 DNA, read in part, is TGCGCCAGCAGTGGCCCCGTTGGCGGCAATGAG. This chain joins TRBV10-1 and TRBJ2-1; D is ambiguous. The CDR3 end lies 3 residues beyond the end of the read and is filled in from the germline J gene. The V gene's germline CDR1 is WNHNN and CDR2 SYGVQD (reference sequence). Trimming shortened V by 4 bases and J by 6 bases, and 13 bases separated the two germline ends. This CDR3 is 14 amino acids long.

As to this clone: The observed sequence ends 3 residues before the CDR3 terminus, with the missing tail filled in from the germline J gene. The genes are TRBV20-1 and TRBJ2-7; 13 positions agree with TRBD2. In germline, CDR1 is DFQATT, CDR2 SNEGSKA (reference sequence). This CDR3 comprises 13 residues. J lost 3 bases, V lost 5 bases, and 1 base had no gene match. CDR3 region: CSAWTSGSYEQYF. The CDR3 DNA, read in part, is TGCAGTGCTTGGACTAGCGGGAGCTACGAG.

As concerns this clone: The read is 3 residues too short to cover the CDR3 end, so that end is filled in from the germline J gene. This chain joins TRBV10-3 and TRBJ1-1; a weak D match, TRBD1 (5 bases). Trimming took off 10 bases at V and 7 bases at J, with 19 bases between the two ends. Per the germline V gene, CDR1 is ENHRY and CDR2 is SYGVKD. The CDR3 covers 13 residues. The CDR3 spells CATAFVGQDEAFF. CDR3 DNA (partial): TGTGCCACCGCCTTCGTCGGACAAGATGAA.